This is a list of T cell receptor beta chains from one sample in a study of Graves' ophthalmopathy and Graves' hyperthyroidism. Each CDR3 protein is one row after TCRdb ran MiXCR on the multiplex PCR reads. In the table there are around 400,000 distinct CDR3 sequences, around 21% of which are singletons. Sample: peripheral blood. The receptor set was obtained from a woman aged 18-29 years with stable Graves' hyperthyroidism. CDR3s include the opening cysteine and the closing phenylalanine or tryptophan. A D gene is named only where the DNA matches it firmly. Size values are once, few and many counts, or a class for expanded clones, and some rows have none.

j_gene: TRBJ1-2
d_gene: -
abundance: many
v_gene: TRBV20-1
CDR3nt: TGCAGTGCTAGAGGAGGCGGGGTAAACTATGGCTACACCTTC
CDR3aa: CSARGGGVNYGYTF

j_gene: TRBJ2-5
d_gene: -
abundance: many
v_gene: TRBV5-1
CDR3nt: TGCGCCAGCAGCTTGAATGCGGGGGCCCAAGAGACCCAGTACTTC
CDR3aa: CASSLNAGAQETQYF

j_gene: TRBJ2-7
d_gene: -
abundance: many
v_gene: TRBV6-5
CDR3nt: TGTGCCAGCGGGGGGGACAAATCATCCTACGAGCAGTACTTC
CDR3aa: CASGGDKSSYEQYF

j_gene: TRBJ2-5
d_gene: -
abundance: -
v_gene: TRBV24-1
CDR3nt: TGTGCCACCCGGACCCAGTACTTC
CDR3aa: CATRTQYF

j_gene: TRBJ1-2
d_gene: -
abundance: -
v_gene: TRBV12-3/TRBV12-4
CDR3nt: TGTGCCAGCAGTGGGGGAGGCGATAACTATGGCTACACCTTC
CDR3aa: CASSGGGDNYGYTF

j_gene: TRBJ1-5
d_gene: -
abundance: -
v_gene: TRBV12-3/TRBV12-4
CDR3nt: TGTGCCAGCAGCTTACAGAAAACAGACCAGCCCCAGCATTTT
CDR3aa: CASSLQKTDQPQHF

j_gene: TRBJ2-7
d_gene: TRBD2
abundance: many
v_gene: TRBV27
CDR3nt: TGTGCCAGCAGTTTAAGACTAGCGAGCCTCGAGCAGTACTTC
CDR3aa: CASSLRLASLEQYF

j_gene: TRBJ2-5
d_gene: TRBD1
abundance: many
v_gene: TRBV6-5
CDR3nt: TGTGCCAGCAGTCAATCGACAGGGGGCGAGGAGACCCAGTACTTC
CDR3aa: CASSQSTGGEETQYF

j_gene: TRBJ1-1
d_gene: -
abundance: many
v_gene: TRBV28
CDR3nt: TGTGCCAGCACTGGACACGGCGCCTTTGAAGCTTTCTTT
CDR3aa: CASTGHGAFEAFF

j_gene: TRBJ2-5
d_gene: -
abundance: few
v_gene: TRBV30
CDR3nt: TGTGCCTGGAGCCCCGCGAAGACCCAGTACTTC
CDR3aa: CAWSPAKTQYF

j_gene: TRBJ2-7
d_gene: -
abundance: many
v_gene: TRBV19
CDR3nt: TGTGCCAGTACCCAAGGGTCGGCGAGCTCCTACGAGCAGTACTTC
CDR3aa: CASTQGSASSYEQYF

j_gene: TRBJ2-7
d_gene: TRBD1
abundance: many
v_gene: TRBV19
CDR3nt: TGTGCCAGTAGTTTGATTGGACAGGGGGCGCGGGAGCAGTACTTC
CDR3aa: CASSLIGQGAREQYF

j_gene: TRBJ1-2
d_gene: TRBD1
abundance: -
v_gene: TRBV7-8
CDR3nt: TGTGCCAGCAGCTCTACAGGGGGCGCGAGCTATGGCTACACCTTC
CDR3aa: CASSSTGGASYGYTF

j_gene: TRBJ2-4
d_gene: -
abundance: many
v_gene: TRBV2
CDR3nt: TGTGCCAGCAGTAGGGACTTAATAGCCAAAAACATTCAGTACTTC
CDR3aa: CASSRDLIAKNIQYF

j_gene: TRBJ1-5
d_gene: -
abundance: many
v_gene: TRBV10-3
CDR3nt: TGTGCCATCAGTGATGTGAGGCAGACTAGCAATCAGCCCCAGCATTTT
CDR3aa: CAISDVRQTSNQPQHF

j_gene: TRBJ2-7
d_gene: -
abundance: -
v_gene: TRBV11-2
CDR3nt: TGTGCCAGCAGCCAGGCGGGGAGTTTTGGGTACTTC
CDR3aa: CASSQAGSFGYF

j_gene: TRBJ2-7
d_gene: TRBD2
abundance: many
v_gene: TRBV12-3/TRBV12-4
CDR3nt: TGTGCCAGCAGTTACCGCAGACTAGCGGGAGGTTACGAGCAGTACTTC
CDR3aa: CASSYRRLAGGYEQYF

j_gene: TRBJ2-4
d_gene: TRBD1
abundance: many
v_gene: TRBV6-2/TRBV6-3
CDR3nt: TGTGCCAGCAGTCTCGGCTTCAGGACAGGGGCGAACATTAAGTACTTC
CDR3aa: CASSLGFRTGANIKYF

j_gene: TRBJ1-2
d_gene: -
abundance: -
v_gene: TRBV4-1
CDR3nt: TGCGCCAGCAGCCAAGAGGGAAGATCGAACTATGGCTACACCTTC
CDR3aa: CASSQEGRSNYGYTF

j_gene: TRBJ2-5
d_gene: -
abundance: many
v_gene: TRBV7-2
CDR3nt: TGTGCCAGCAGCTCGACGATCTTGGGGACCCAGTACTTC
CDR3aa: CASSSTILGTQYF

j_gene: TRBJ2-5
d_gene: -
abundance: -
v_gene: TRBV15
CDR3nt: TGTGCCACCAGCTCCCCGGGACGGCGATTCGGGACCCAGTACTTC
CDR3aa: CATSSPGRRFGTQYF

j_gene: TRBJ1-5
d_gene: TRBD1
abundance: few
v_gene: TRBV10-1
CDR3nt: TGCGCCGGTATAGACAGGGGTTGGGGGAGCAATCAGCCCCAGCATTTT
CDR3aa: CAGIDRGWGSNQPQHF

j_gene: TRBJ1-1
d_gene: -
abundance: -
v_gene: TRBV6-1
CDR3nt: TGTGCCAGCAGCGAAACGGGGCCAGGTGCTGAAGCTTTCTTT
CDR3aa: CASSETGPGAEAFF